This TCR beta chain was recorded in a study of graft-versus-host responses after intestinal transplantation (dated by TCRdb to about 2021). Background on the whole study: The transplants that recipients received were multivisceral, liver-intestinal, or isolated intestinal. Rather than being sequenced by the commercial service, samples from a few later patients were sequenced in-house on an Illumina MiSeq and processed with MiXCR. To identify alloreactive clones, pre-transplant mixed lymphocyte reaction products were sequenced and compared with unstimulated pre-transplant donor and recipient T cells. Bulk TCR-beta CDR3 sequencing was used to track graft-versus-host and host-versus-graft alloreactive T cell clones in the graft, circulation and bone marrow after intestinal transplantation. All recipients received anti-thymocyte globulin induction followed by maintenance tacrolimus and steroids for roughly 3 years. Donor T cell macrochimerism was defined as a peak of at least 4% donor T cells among recipient peripheral blood mononuclear cells. The cohort enrolled under 25 intestinal transplant recipients including one retransplant, and a few patients lacking pretransplant specimens were excluded. What the study reported, not specific to this receptor: The relatively low number and heterogeneity of intestinal transplant patients limited the conclusions. GvH clones turned up in recipient bone marrow, with some appearing earlier in ileal mucosa or blood, a pattern consistent with an intestinal mucosal origin. Patients with donor T cell macrochimerism had high GvH to HvG T cell clonal ratios in their allografts. Early after transplant, peak levels of circulating GvH clones were associated with declines in HvG clones.

As to this clone: There is no known antigen for this receptor. The sample holds no much larger clone one base away, and base qualities are not on file.

The receptor library was made with the immunoSEQ multiplex PCR assay. In most patients, genomic DNA was isolated using the Qiagen DNeasy Blood and Tissue Kit and sent frozen to Adaptive Biotechnologies for TCR sequencing. Adaptive Biotechnologies carried out high-throughput TCR-beta CDR3 sequencing of genomic DNA for most patients. In the paper's pipeline: TCR sequencing data for roughly 18 patients were retrieved from Adaptive's ImmunoSEQ software; a few other patients were processed with MiXCR and VDJtools. To correct CD4 versus CD8 sorting errors, sequences present in both subsets at a frequency ratio below 5:1 were removed. CDR3 nucleotide sequences shared between donor and recipient were removed because their origin could not be assigned. To count as alloreactive, a clone needed at least 2-fold expansion over unstimulated cells and a minimum CFSE-low frequency of 0.002% (template counts) or 0.001% (read counts). Clones were considered mappable if detected in sequenced pre-transplant spleen, lymph node, or MLR CFSE-low populations of the donor or recipient. Cumulative frequency of alloreactive clones was calculated as a percentage of all sequences weighted by copy number. This immuneACCESS table, as held by TCRdb, lists in-frame sequences with V and J called but not all clones. Of the missing ones, under half trace to an unresolved V gene in checked studies; the others have no known cause. D and trimming were read from the DNA, whereas the V and J calls and clone size are those reported in that table. Recorded for this sample are 95,000 to 110,000 clones; 93% of them occurred a single time. The ten top clones hold 1.2% of the sample.

Trimming removed 3 bases from V and 4 bases from J; the gene matches leave 3 bases unexplained. Taken from cysteine to phenylalanine, the CDR3 has 13 residues. CDR3 DNA is the only sequence kept; it has 39 bases, read in frame from the first base. The germline V gene (reference sequence) sets CDR1 to GTSNPN and CDR2 to SVGIG. What the time point label conveys for this sample: cells obtained before transplantation from donor or recipient. CD3+CD4+ and CD3+CD8+ populations were FACS-sorted from unstimulated pre-transplant donor and recipient cells taken from spleen or lymph nodes. The sequence links TRBV30 to TRBJ1-1; 9 nucleotides in the junction match TRBD1. Here the sequenced sample was unstimulated CD8+ T cells sorted from spleen or lymph node cells, taken before intestinal transplant. This TCR was sampled from a human donor who received an intestinal transplant. The CDR3 reads as follows: CAWRGTGPTEAFF. The nucleotides read TGTGCCTGGAGGGGGACAGGGCCCACTGAAGCTTTCTTT.